This entry features one TCR beta chain sequence. The antigen is unknown. This entry is derived from a study of cytomegalovirus exposure and HLA in healthy donors. The junction had 4 bases not matched to a gene; V was cut back by 3 bases and J by 5 bases. Germline CDR1 reads SGHNT; CDR2 reads YYREEE (reference sequence). The CDR3 runs to 15 residues. Produced via immunoSEQ multiplex PCR; TCRdb's table is partial and in-frame only. The table lists roughly 56,000 clones, roughly 94% of them singletons. Study conclusions and caveats: In vitro assays verified that a few CMV-associated chains recognized CMV antigens specifically. While the bulk of TCR sequences proved rare, some public TCRs turned up in many donors. Cytomegalovirus association was listed for 150 to 200 TCR beta chains.

The clonotype comes from a man between 18 and 35 years old in good health and CMV-seronegative. Specimen: PBMCs. This chain joins TRBV5-4 and TRBJ2-5, with 13 bases lining up with TRBD2. CDR3 bases: TGTGCCAGCAGCTCGGGGACTAGCGGGAAGGAGACCCAGTACTTC. Protein sequence: CASSSGTSGKETQYF.